Shown below are 29 T cell receptor beta chains from a single sample sequenced in a study of blood T cells in healthy people across ages. Through a sample-barcoded 5' primer and a J-beta primer mix, a second PCR was run for 7 to 11 cycles. TCRdb re-analysed the 5' RACE reads in MiXCR, keeping a single row per CDR3 protein. The repertoire has over 600,000 distinct CDR3 sequences, around 21% of them found once; the top ten carry approximately 3.7%. Material for sequencing was blood. The receptors were sampled from a man between 65 and 85 years old in good health.

This clonotype occurred a few times. The chain links TRBV24-1 to TRBJ2-5; the match to TRBD2 covers 10 bases. Germline trimming cut 11 bases from V and 11 bases from J; bases unmatched to any gene: 13. Germline V gene data show CDR1 as KGHDR and CDR2 as SFDVKD. This CDR3 contains 13 residues. CDR3 DNA: TGTGCCATCTCAACTAGCGGGGCTTCAGAGCAGTACTTC. It codes for CAISTSGASEQYF.

This clonotype was picked up a small number of times. Given a much more abundant clone one base away, this may be a read error. V is TRBV19 and J is TRBJ2-5, with D possibly TRBD2 on 6 matching bases. CDR1 and CDR2 from the germline V gene are LNHDA and SQIVND (reference sequence). The CDR3 sequence is 19 residues long. The CDR3 DNA is TGTGCCAGTGGTATCACGGGACTTCCCGGAATCGGGATACAAGAGACCCAGTACTTC. Translated, it gives CASGITGLPGIGIQETQYF.

This clonotype came up a few times. The chain carries TRBV4-3 and TRBJ1-2; TRBD1 agrees at 7 bases. J lost 6 bases, V lost 0 bases, and 10 bases had no gene match. CDR3 size: 16 residues. Per the germline V gene, CDR1 is LGHNA and CDR2 is YSLEER. The CDR3 DNA is TGCGCCAGCAGCCAAGATTACAGGGGAAGCCGTGATGGCTACACCTTC. Translating it yields CASSQDYRGSRDGYTF.

This clonotype was counted a few times. The chain links TRBV2 to TRBJ2-2, with D perhaps TRBD1 (6 bases). CDR3 length equals 16 residues. Trimming pared 3 bases from V and 0 bases from J, leaving 11 bases between. The V gene's germline CDR1 is SNHLY and CDR2 FYNNEI. This CDR3 reads CASSDRGSANTGELFF. The CDR3 DNA sequence: TGTGCCAGCAGTGATAGGGGGAGCGCGAACACCGGGGAGCTGTTTTTT.

V usage is TRBV18 and J usage is TRBJ2-3; 7 positions match TRBD2. CDR1 and CDR2 (germline): KGHSH, LQKENI. The CDR3 contains 19 residues. V trimming: 4 bases; J trimming: 6 bases; junction bases outside the gene matches: 22. The CDR3 is CASSQTFGARLAYADTQYF. CDR3 nucleotide sequence: TGTGCCAGCTCACAAACCTTCGGGGCGCGACTAGCTTATGCTGATACGCAGTATTTT.

In this sample, this clonotype turned up a few times. The chain has TRBV4-2 and TRBJ2-3; D is undetermined. V gave up 0 bases and J gave up 1 base, with 5 bases separating them. Germline V gene lookup returns CDR1 LGHNA and CDR2 YNFKEQ. This CDR3 spans 14 amino acids. CDR3 sequence (DNA): TGTGCCAGCAGCCAAGAATCTCGCACAGATACGCAGTATTTT. Its translation is CASSQESRTDTQYF.

V and J are TRBV10-3 and TRBJ2-1; 10 bases map to TRBD2. Germline trimming cut 0 bases from V and 8 bases from J; bases unmatched to any gene: 7. Germline V gives CDR1 ENHRY, CDR2 SYGVKD. The CDR3 has 16 amino acids. DNA for the CDR3: TGTGCCATCAGTGAGTCTACTAGCGGGAACTTCGATGAGCAGTTCTTC. It is translated as CAISESTSGNFDEQFF.

The chain links TRBV2 to TRBJ2-7; the D is unclear. The CDR3 length is 14 residues. Between the trimmed V and J ends, which lost 2 bases and 2 bases, there was a span of 10 bases. CDR1 SNHLY and CDR2 FYNNEI come from the germline V gene. The CDR3 bases are TGTGCCAGCAGTGAAACTCCAGAAACCTACGAGCAGTACGTC. This codes for CASSETPETYEQYV.

On this clonotype: The junction shows a germline mismatch at one end, possibly a read error. The gene calls are TRBV15 and TRBJ2-1; 9 bases are shared with TRBD1. CDR1 is LNHNV and CDR2 is YYDKDF in the germline V gene (reference sequence). The CDR3 covers 12 residues. The CDR3 loop is CATSRDLGTGHF. The CDR3 bases are TGTGCCACCAGCAGAGATCTCGGGACAGGGCACTTC.

Note on this clonotype: One end of the junction does not line up with germline, which may come from a read error. V usage is TRBV7-9 and J usage is TRBJ2-1, with 10 positions matching TRBD2. Germline values: CDR1 SEHNR, CDR2 FQNEAQ (reference sequence). The CDR3 is made up of 14 amino acids. The CDR3 nucleotides are TGTGCCAGCAGCGAAACTAGCGGGGTCAATGAGCAGCTCTTC. Residues: CASSETSGVNEQLF.

The V and J genes are TRBV7-2 and TRBJ1-1; D is perhaps TRBD1 (6 bases). Germline CDR1 is SGHTA and CDR2 is FQGNSA. The CDR3 loop spans 17 amino acids. Deletions cut 4 bases from V and 3 bases from J, with 21 bases between. The CDR3: CASSSYGVQGSYTEAFF. CDR3 bases: TGTGCCAGCAGCTCGTATGGGGTACAGGGTTCGTACACTGAAGCTTTCTTT.

The chain has TRBV20-1 and TRBJ2-1; 11 bases agree with TRBD2. The germline V gene has CDR1 DFQATT and CDR2 SNEGSKA (reference sequence). This CDR3 is 16 amino acids long. With 3 bases clipped from V and 0 bases from J, the junction kept 4 bases outside the gene matches. Here the CDR3 reads CSASTSGRSSYNEQFF. DNA for the CDR3: TGCAGTGCTAGTACTAGCGGGAGAAGCTCCTACAATGAGCAGTTCTTC.

This clonotype has a handful of counts. The chain has TRBV6-6 and TRBJ2-5; the D gene is possibly TRBD2 (5 bases). The DNA end favors TRBJ2-1, so the J call may be wrong. CDR3 length: 13 residues. Germline CDR1 MNHNY, CDR2 SVGAGI (reference sequence). In DNA form, the CDR3 reads TGTGCCAGCAGCCAGGACTTCCTCAATGAGCAGTTCTTC. Translating it yields CASSQDFLNEQFF.

The gene calls are TRBV6-2 or TRBV6-3 and TRBJ2-7; tentatively, D is TRBD1 (6 bases). V gave up 5 bases and J gave up 4 bases, with 15 bases separating them. The CDR3 length is 14 residues. Germline CDR1 is MNHEY and CDR2 is SVGEGT. Here the CDR3 DNA reads TGTGCCAGCAGTCCCCGGACAGATCGTTACGAGCAGTACTTC. It encodes CASSPRTDRYEQYF.

As to this clonotype: Compared with germline, one end of the junction differs, possibly owing to a read error. The V gene is TRBV7-6, the J gene TRBJ1-5; D unresolved. The CDR3 consists of 13 residues. The germline CDR1 and CDR2 sequences are SGHVS and FNYEAQ. CDR3 sequence (DNA): TGTGCCATCAGCCGCGATAGCAATCAGCCCCAGCATTTT. Translating gives CAISRDSNQPQHF.

This clonotype was recorded a few times. This chain links TRBV29-1 with TRBJ1-1; TRBD1 matches at 9 bases. This CDR3 is built from 13 residues. The germline V gene has CDR1 SQVTM and CDR2 ANQGSEA. Trimming cost V 6 bases and J 5 bases; bases outside gene matches: 7. The CDR3 sequence: CSVTGQGGTEAFF. Here the CDR3 DNA reads TGCAGCGTCACGGGACAGGGAGGGACTGAAGCTTTCTTT.

The CDR3 region has the DNA TGCGCCAGCAGCCAAGGCTCACTAGCGGGAGTGAATGAGCAGTTCTTC. It is translated as CASSQGSLAGVNEQFF. The rearrangement joins TRBV4-1 to TRBJ2-5, with TRBD2 matching over 11 bases. The DNA end is more similar to TRBJ2-1, so the J call may be wrong. The CDR3 spans 16 residues. The germline CDR1 and CDR2 sequences are MGHRA and YSYEKL.

This clonotype was observed a few times. The chain has TRBV5-1 and TRBJ1-3; D is uncertain. The CDR3 is made up of 18 amino acids. CDR1 SGHRS and CDR2 YFSETQ come from the germline V gene. V lost 3 bases and J lost 0, with 19 bases in between. The chain's CDR3 is CASSSGTTVPSSGNTIYF. CDR3 coding DNA: TGCGCCAGCAGCTCCGGCACTACGGTACCAAGCTCTGGAAACACCATATATTTT.

The chain employs TRBV6-1 and TRBJ1-3, with TRBD1 as a possible D gene (6 bases). The germline V gene has CDR1 MNHNS and CDR2 SASEGT. V shed 1 base and J shed 3 bases, with 16 bases lying between them. The CDR3 loop spans 17 amino acids. Here the CDR3 DNA reads TGTGCCAGCAGTGAAGTTCTAGCGGGGGCCGATGGAAACACCATATATTTT. Translating it yields CASSEVLAGADGNTIYF.

A word on this clonotype: A read error may account for a junction end that differs from germline. The chain joins TRBV20-1 to TRBJ2-5; no firm D call. The end of the DNA fits TRBJ2-1 better, so the J call may be wrong. This CDR3 has 12 residues. Germline CDR1 reads DFQATT; CDR2 reads SNEGSKA (reference sequence). CDR3 loop: CGARSVWNEQFF. The CDR3 DNA reads TGCGGTGCTAGATCGGTTTGGAATGAGCAGTTCTTC.

This clonotype has a handful of counts. This chain joins TRBV4-2 and TRBJ2-1, with 8 bases that match TRBD2. This CDR3 spans 16 amino acids. In germline, CDR1 is LGHNA, CDR2 YNFKEQ. Trimming cost V 0 bases and J 1 base; bases outside gene matches: 2. CDR3 loop: CASSQETSGSYNEQFF. In DNA form, the CDR3 reads TGTGCCAGCAGCCAAGAAACTAGCGGATCCTACAATGAGCAGTTCTTC.

This clonotype was counted only a few times. The chain joins TRBV10-3 to TRBJ2-7; 9 nucleotides agree with TRBD1. The CDR3 is made up of 12 amino acids. Germline CDR1 is ENHRY and CDR2 is SYGVKD. The junction had 5 bases not matched to a gene; V was cut back by 8 bases and J by 6 bases. The CDR3 loop is CAISDRGFEQYF. The CDR3 DNA is TGTGCCATCTCTGACAGGGGGTTCGAGCAGTACTTC.

This clonotype was seen only a few times. The chain links TRBV7-9 to TRBJ1-2; TRBD1 aligns across 8 bases. The CDR3 has 15 amino acids. The V gene end was trimmed by 6 bases and the J gene end by 2 bases; junction bases not matched to a gene: 8. From germline, CDR1 is SEHNR and CDR2 FQNEAQ (reference sequence). CDR3 residues: CASSSAGQANYGYTF. The DNA for the CDR3 is TGTGCCAGCAGTTCCGCGGGACAGGCGAACTATGGCTACACCTTC.

J is TRBJ1-2 and V is TRBV11-2; possibly TRBD1 for D (6 bases). This CDR3 has 17 amino acids. Trimming shortened V by 2 bases and J by 0 bases, and 16 bases separated the two germline ends. Looked up from germline, CDR1 is SGHAT and CDR2 is FQNNGV. The CDR3 nucleotides are TGTGCCAGCAGCTTAACCGGACAGTTCAATCCTAACTATGGCTACACCTTC. Amino acid sequence: CASSLTGQFNPNYGYTF. Drawing the rest from reference TRBV11-2 and TRBJ1-2, the complete variable domain is EAGVAQSPRYKIIEKRQSVAFWCNPISGHATLYWYQQILGQGPKLLIQFQNNGVVDDSQLPKDRFSAERLKGVDSTLKIQPAKLEDSAVYLCASSLTGQFNPNYGYTFGSGTRLTVV.

This clonotype occurred a few times. The chain links TRBV4-1 to TRBJ2-3, with a possible D match to TRBD1 (6 bases). The CDR3 extends over 15 amino acids. Germline CDR1 is MGHRA and CDR2 is YSYEKL. V lost 0 bases and J 5 bases, leaving 12 bases between the germline ends. The CDR3 protein is CASSQDRQGLDTQYF. The DNA for the CDR3 is TGCGCCAGCAGCCAAGATCGGCAGGGGTTAGATACGCAGTATTTT.

This chain connects TRBV3-1 to TRBJ2-1; 9 bases line up with TRBD2. Germline CDR1 reads LGHDT; CDR2 reads YNNKEL (reference sequence). CDR3 length: 16 residues. V trimming: 1 base; J trimming: 8 bases; junction bases outside the gene matches: 9. The DNA for the CDR3 is TGTGCCAGCAGCCAAGTAGGTAGCGGGAGATTTGATGAGCAGTTCTTC. Amino acid sequence: CASSQVGSGRFDEQFF.

V is TRBV7-9 and J is TRBJ2-5; perhaps D is TRBD1 or TRBD2 (5 bases each). Germline assignment: CDR1 SEHNR and CDR2 FQNEAQ (reference sequence). The CDR3 covers 15 residues. V was shortened by 4 bases and J by 0 bases, with 12 bases between the two germline ends. CDR3 sequence reads: CASSSSGGYQETQYF. DNA of the CDR3: TGTGCCAGCAGCTCCTCTGGGGGATACCAAGAGACCCAGTACTTC.

This clonotype has more than one count but fewer than ten. The rearrangement uses TRBV7-2 and TRBJ2-2; 10 nucleotides align to TRBD1. The germline CDR1 and CDR2 sequences are SGHTA and FQGNSA. This CDR3 is built from 16 residues. The trim removed 5 bases at V and 5 bases at J, leaving 8 bases unmatched. The chain's CDR3 is CASSPRDRGMTGELFF. The CDR3 nucleotides are TGTGCCAGCAGCCCTCGGGACAGGGGTATGACCGGGGAGCTGTTTTTT.

The chain uses TRBV9 and TRBJ1-2, with D tentatively TRBD1 (6 bases). The CDR3 is made up of 15 amino acids. Looked up from germline, CDR1 is SGDLS and CDR2 is YYNGEE. Deletions cut 4 bases from V and 0 bases from J, with 13 bases between. CDR3 in DNA: TGTGCCAGCAGCCCGGGAGGACAGCCTAACTATGGCTACACCTTC. Its protein is CASSPGGQPNYGYTF.